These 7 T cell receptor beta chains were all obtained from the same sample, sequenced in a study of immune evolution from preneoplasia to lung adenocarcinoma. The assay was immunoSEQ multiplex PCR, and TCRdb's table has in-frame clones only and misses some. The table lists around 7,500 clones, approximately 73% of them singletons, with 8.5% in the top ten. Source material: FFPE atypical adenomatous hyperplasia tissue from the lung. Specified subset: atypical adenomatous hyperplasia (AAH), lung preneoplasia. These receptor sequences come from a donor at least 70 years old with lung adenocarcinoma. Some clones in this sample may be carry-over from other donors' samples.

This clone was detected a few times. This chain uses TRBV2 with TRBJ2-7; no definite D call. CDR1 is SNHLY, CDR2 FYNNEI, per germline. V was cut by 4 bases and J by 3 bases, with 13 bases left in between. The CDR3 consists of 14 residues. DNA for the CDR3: TGTGCCAGCAGTGGGCAGCAGGTCCTCTACGAGCAGTACTTC. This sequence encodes CASSGQQVLYEQYF.

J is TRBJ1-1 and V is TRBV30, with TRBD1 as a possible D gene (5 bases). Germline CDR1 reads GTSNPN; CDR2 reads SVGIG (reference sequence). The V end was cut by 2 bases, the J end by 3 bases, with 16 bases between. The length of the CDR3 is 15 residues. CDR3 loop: CAWSLRGLGDTEAFF. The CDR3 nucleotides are TGTGCCTGGAGTCTCCGGGGCCTGGGGGACACTGAAGCTTTCTTT.

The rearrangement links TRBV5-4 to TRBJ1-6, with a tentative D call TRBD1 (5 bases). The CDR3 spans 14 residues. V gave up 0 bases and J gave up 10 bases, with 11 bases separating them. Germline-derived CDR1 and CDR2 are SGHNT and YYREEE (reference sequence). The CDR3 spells CASSLESQGSPLHF. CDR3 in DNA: TGTGCCAGCAGCTTGGAGAGCCAGGGATCACCCCTCCACTTT.

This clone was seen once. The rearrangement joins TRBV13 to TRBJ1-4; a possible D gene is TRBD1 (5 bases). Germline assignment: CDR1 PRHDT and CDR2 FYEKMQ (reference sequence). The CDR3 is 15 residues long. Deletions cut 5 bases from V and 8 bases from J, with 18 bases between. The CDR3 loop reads CASSRRLQGTEKLFF. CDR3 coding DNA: TGTGCCAGCAGCCGCCGGTTGCAGGGCACCGAAAAACTGTTTTTT.

The CDR3 is CASSPGQPDVSDEQYF. The DNA for the CDR3 is TGTGCCAGCTCACCCGGTCAGCCCGACGTGTCGGACGAGCAGTACTTC. The chain combines TRBV18 with TRBJ2-7, with D unclear. The CDR3 length is 16 residues. The V end was cut by 3 bases, the J end by 5 bases, with 20 bases between. In germline, CDR1 is KGHSH, CDR2 LQKENI. Complete variable domain (other parts from reference TRBV18 and TRBJ2-7): NAGVMQNPRHLVRRRGQEARLRCSPMKGHSHVYWYRQLPEEGLKFMVYLQKENIIDESGMPKERFSAEFPKEGPSILRIQQVVRGDSAAYFCASSPGQPDVSDEQYFGPGTRLTVT.

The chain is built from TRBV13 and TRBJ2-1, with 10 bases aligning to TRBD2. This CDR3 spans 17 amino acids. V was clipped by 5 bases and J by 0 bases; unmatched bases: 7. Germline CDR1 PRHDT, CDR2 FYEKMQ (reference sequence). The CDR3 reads CASSPGLAVFSYNEQFF. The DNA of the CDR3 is TGTGCCAGCAGCCCCGGACTAGCGGTGTTCTCCTACAATGAGCAGTTCTTC.

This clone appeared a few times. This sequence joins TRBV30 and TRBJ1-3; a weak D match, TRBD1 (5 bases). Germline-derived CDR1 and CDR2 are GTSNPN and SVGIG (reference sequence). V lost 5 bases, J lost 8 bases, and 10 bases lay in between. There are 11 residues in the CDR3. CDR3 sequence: CAWDRRDTIYF. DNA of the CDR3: TGTGCCTGGGACAGACGAGACACCATATATTTT.